This entry concerns a single TCR beta chain. There are 15 residues in the CDR3. V trimming: 6 bases; J trimming: 8 bases; junction bases outside the gene matches: 12. Germline V gene lookup returns CDR1 LNHDA and CDR2 SQIVND (reference sequence). This sample is drawn from a study of long-term antiretroviral therapy in people with HIV. immunoSEQ v3.0 was run at survey level. Clones were sequenced by immunoSEQ multiplex PCR, and TCRdb holds only the in-frame ones, with some missing. The sample shows approximately 15,000 clones, roughly 90% of them seen only once. Without exception, participants with HIV were treated in the United States.

This sequence joins TRBV19 and TRBJ2-4; 8 nucleotides align to TRBD1. This sequence was found in a man aged 55-75 years with HIV. The input for sequencing was unsorted PBMCs, taken 0.3 years after starting antiretroviral therapy. The CDR3 DNA reads as TGTGCCAGTAGAAGTTCCCGGACAGGGATCGACATTCAGTACTTC. As protein: CASRSSRTGIDIQYF.